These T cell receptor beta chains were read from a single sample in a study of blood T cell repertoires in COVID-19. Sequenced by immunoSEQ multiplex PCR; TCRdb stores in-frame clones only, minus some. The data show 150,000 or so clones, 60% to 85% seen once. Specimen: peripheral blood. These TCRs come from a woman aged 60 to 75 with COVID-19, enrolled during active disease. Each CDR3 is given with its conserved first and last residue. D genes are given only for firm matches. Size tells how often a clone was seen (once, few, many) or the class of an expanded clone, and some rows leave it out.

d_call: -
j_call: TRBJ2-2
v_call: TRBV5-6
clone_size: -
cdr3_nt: TGTGCCAGCAGTCCCACAGGGAGAGGAACCGGGGAGCTGTTTTTT
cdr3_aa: CASSPTGRGTGELFF

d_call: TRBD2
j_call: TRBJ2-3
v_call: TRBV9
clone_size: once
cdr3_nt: TGTGCCAGCAGGCGGGGGAGCACAGATACGCAGTATTTT
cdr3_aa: CASRRGSTDTQYF

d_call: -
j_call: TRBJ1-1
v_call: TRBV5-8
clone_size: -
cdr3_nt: TGTGCCAGCAGCTTGAACAGCCAACCGGCTTTCTTT
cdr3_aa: CASSLNSQPAFF

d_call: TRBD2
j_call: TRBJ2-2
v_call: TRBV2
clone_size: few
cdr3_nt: TGTGCCAGCAGGACTAGCGGGGGGGATATCGGGGAGCTGTTTTTT
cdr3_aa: CASRTSGGDIGELFF

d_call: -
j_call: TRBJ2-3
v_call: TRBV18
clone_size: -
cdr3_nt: TGTGCCAGCTCAGCCGCAGAGGTGGATACGCAGTATTTT
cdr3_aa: CASSAAEVDTQYF

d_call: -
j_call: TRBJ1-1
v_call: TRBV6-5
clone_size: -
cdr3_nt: TGTGCCAGCAGTAGGGGCTTCGCGACACTTGAAGCTTTCTTT
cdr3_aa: CASSRGFATLEAFF

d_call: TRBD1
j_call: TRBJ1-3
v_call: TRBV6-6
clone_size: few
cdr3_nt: TGTGCCAGCAGTGCTCCGGGACAGGGCTCTGGAAACACCATATATTTT
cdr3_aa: CASSAPGQGSGNTIYF

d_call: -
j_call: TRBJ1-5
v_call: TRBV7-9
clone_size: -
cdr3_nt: TGTGCCAGCAGCGCGGACAGTTATAGCAATCAGCCCCAGCATTTT
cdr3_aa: CASSADSYSNQPQHF

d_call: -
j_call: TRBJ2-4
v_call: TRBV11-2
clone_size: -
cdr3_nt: TGTGCCAGCAGCGATTGGAGAATGAACATTCAGTACTTC
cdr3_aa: CASSDWRMNIQYF

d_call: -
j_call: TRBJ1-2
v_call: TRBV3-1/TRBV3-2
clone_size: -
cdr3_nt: TGTGCCAGCAGCCAAGGGGCCGGGGAACGAACGAATGGCTACACCTTC
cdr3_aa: CASSQGAGERTNGYTF

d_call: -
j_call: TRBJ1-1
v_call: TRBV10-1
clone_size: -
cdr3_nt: TGCGCCAGCAGTACAGGACGGACCACTGAAGCTTTCTTT
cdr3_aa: CASSTGRTTEAFF

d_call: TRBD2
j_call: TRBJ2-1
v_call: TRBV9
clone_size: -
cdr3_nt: TGTGCCAGCAGCGAGAGGGGGACTAGCGGCTACAATGAGCAGTTCTTC
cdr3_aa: CASSERGTSGYNEQFF

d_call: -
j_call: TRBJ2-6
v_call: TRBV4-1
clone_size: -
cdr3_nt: TGCGCCAGCAGCCCGACTATCTCTGGGGCCAACGTCCTGACTTTC
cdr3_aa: CASSPTISGANVLTF

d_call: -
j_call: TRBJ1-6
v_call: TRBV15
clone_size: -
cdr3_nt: TGTGCCACCAGCAGAGAAAGGACTCAATCACCCCTCCACTTT
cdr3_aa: CATSRERTQSPLHF

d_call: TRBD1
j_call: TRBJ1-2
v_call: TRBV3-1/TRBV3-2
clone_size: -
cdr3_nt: TGTGCCAGCAGCCAAGGCCGATCAGGGGGGAACTATGGCTACACCTTC
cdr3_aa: CASSQGRSGGNYGYTF

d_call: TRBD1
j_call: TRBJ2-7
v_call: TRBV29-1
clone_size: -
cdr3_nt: TGCAGCGCCACCATCCGGACAGGTATTATAACGTTC
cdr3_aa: CSATIRTGIITF

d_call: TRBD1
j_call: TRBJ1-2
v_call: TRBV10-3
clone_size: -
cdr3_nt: TGTGCCATCAGGAAAGGACAGGAAAACTATGGCTACACCTTC
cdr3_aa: CAIRKGQENYGYTF

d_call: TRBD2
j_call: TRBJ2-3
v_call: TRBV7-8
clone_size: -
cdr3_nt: TGTGCCAGCAGCTTTCCGCAGGCGGGAGGGGGGGATACGCAGTATTTT
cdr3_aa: CASSFPQAGGGDTQYF

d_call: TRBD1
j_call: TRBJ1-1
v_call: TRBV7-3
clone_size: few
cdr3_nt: TGTGCCAGCAGCTTGACAGGGATGAACACTGAAGCTTTCTTT
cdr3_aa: CASSLTGMNTEAFF

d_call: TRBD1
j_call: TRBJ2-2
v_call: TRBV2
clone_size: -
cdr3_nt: TGTGCCAGCACTAAGGACAGGGGCGGCACCGGGGAGCTGTTTTTT
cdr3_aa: CASTKDRGGTGELFF

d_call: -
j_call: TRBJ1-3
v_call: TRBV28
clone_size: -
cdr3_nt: TGTGCCAGCAGGGCCCAGGGGTACTCTGGAAACACCATATATTTT
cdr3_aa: CASRAQGYSGNTIYF

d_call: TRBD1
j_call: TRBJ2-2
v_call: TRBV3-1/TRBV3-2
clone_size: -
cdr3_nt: TGTGCCAGCAGCCACTTAAACAGGGGGAAAGGAGGGGAGCTGTTTTTT
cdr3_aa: CASSHLNRGKGGELFF

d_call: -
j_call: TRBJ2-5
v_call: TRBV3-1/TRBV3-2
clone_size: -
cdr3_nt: TGTGCCAGCAGCCGTACTACAGGGCGTGGAGAGACCCAGTACTTC
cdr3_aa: CASSRTTGRGETQYF

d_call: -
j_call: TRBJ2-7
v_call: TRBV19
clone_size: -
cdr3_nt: TGTGCCAGTAGTATAAGCGTTGCCCGGGGGTACGAGCAGTACTTC
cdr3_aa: CASSISVARGYEQYF

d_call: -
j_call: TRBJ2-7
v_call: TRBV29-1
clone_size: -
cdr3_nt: TGCAGCGGCGGGGCGGGTTACGAGCAGTACTTC
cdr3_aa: CSGGAGYEQYF

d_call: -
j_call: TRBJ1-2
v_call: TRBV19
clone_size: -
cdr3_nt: TGTGCCAGTAGTATAGATCTCGGCTATGGCTACACCTTC
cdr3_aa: CASSIDLGYGYTF

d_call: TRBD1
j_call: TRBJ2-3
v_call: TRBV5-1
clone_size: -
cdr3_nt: TGCGCCAGCAGCTTTGGGACAGGGATTAGCACAGATACGCAGTATTTT
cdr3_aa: CASSFGTGISTDTQYF

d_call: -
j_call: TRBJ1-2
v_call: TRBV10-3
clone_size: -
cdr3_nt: TGTGCCATCAGAGAAGACACCCTCTTCTATGGCTACACCTTC
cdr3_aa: CAIREDTLFYGYTF